This T cell receptor beta chain was obtained from a study of cytomegalovirus exposure and HLA in healthy donors (dated by TCRdb to between 2016 and 2019). General notes on the study: An earlier analysis of several hundred of the donors reported 250 to 350 Gb of sequence data and 117 million unique TCR beta sequences from about 179 million T cells. An early release covering about 600 HLA-typed donors comprised about 300 gigabases of sequencing data and around 80 million unique TCR sequences. The genetic ancestry cluster associated with self-reported Caucasian donors included approximately 85% of the 300 to 400 genotyped donors. The study aimed to test whether signatures of past pathogen exposure could be identified by cataloging public T cell receptors. Using immunosequencing, the study profiled T cell repertoires from around 680 subjects and related those repertoires to cytomegalovirus serostatus. Besides the first cohort of around 700 subjects, a separate validation cohort made up of 120 different subjects was used. The study combined high-throughput TCR immunosequencing, statistical association of individual TCRs with disease status, and machine learning to predict cytomegalovirus infection status. To study patterns of TCR occurrence, a later analysis re-analyzed previously published TCR beta repertoires from 650 to 750 donors and added high-resolution HLA genotyping. Rather than drawing on any new phenotypic data, the later analysis identified candidate immune exposures from TCR beta sequences and the way those sequences occurred across donors. To decide whether each TCR beta V gene segment behaved as functional or pseudogenic, an earlier analysis of some 580 of the donors relied on high-throughput TCR beta sequencing. Donor age, sex, ethnicity and CMV serostatus were compiled alongside the repertoire data. Genome-wide SNP genotypes for about 55% of the 666 donors were used in a later genetic analysis, which treated that subset as a discovery cohort. Every repertoire in the discovery cohort had been generated on one and the same sequencing platform. HLA typing covered class I and class II loci at four-digit resolution. The number of donors typed differed by locus, with roughly 620-630 for A, B, C, DRB1 and DQB1, approximately 500 for DQA1, 600 to 610 for DPA1, and 400 to 490 for DPB1. Four or five DR-DQ haplotypes were handled as single units for association and clustering, since linkage in the cohort was strong. Among some 400 genotyped donors of the cohort, an average of approximately 220,000 unique TCR beta nucleotide sequences was sequenced per donor, of which 15% to 20% were non-productive. The investigation overall reported the following: The presence/absence analyses assumed that sequencing depth was roughly uniform across donors, and that assumption may not be true. Cytomegalovirus status was reported to be diagnosed by the classifier with high specificity and sensitivity in both the original and validation cohorts. Immune exposure information for the cohort was limited to CMV serostatus. In the study, around 150 TCR beta chains were listed as associated with cytomegalovirus. In an earlier analysis of about 600 of the donors, most TCR beta V segments appeared in productive rearrangements about 87% or about 30% of the time, broadly matching IMGT annotations. According to a later analysis, most CMV-associated TCR beta chains appeared to be HLA-restricted, and the HLA associations seemed to be driven largely by CMV exposure. Strong co-occurrence of HLA alleles, especially DR and DQ, made assigning TCR associations to individual alleles difficult. In a later analysis, more than 15,000 TCR beta sequences were associated with specific HLA alleles at a false discovery rate of 0.05. V-gene and J-gene trimming of TCR beta chains was associated with a missense DCLRE1C variant in a later genetic analysis, and the association was replicated in an independent cohort. Three of the identified cytomegalovirus-associated TCR beta chains were confirmed in vitro to be specific for cytomegalovirus antigens. Because counts were too low, under 20 rarely observed V segments, including chromosome 9 orphons, were left out of the earlier analysis of 587 of the donors. Some IMGT-functional V segments, including TRBV6-2 and TRBV6-3, could not be distinguished by the 87-base-pair reads and were therefore excluded. While some public TCRs were present in many individuals, most TCR sequences turned up only very rarely across donors. This cohort had only TCR beta chains sequenced, and the lack of alpha or paired-chain data limited which features could be detected. In a later genetic analysis, fewer N-insertions in productive TCRs were reported among donors in an Asian-associated ancestry cluster than the approximately 670-donor mean. A further reported finding was that TCR beta sequences accurately predicted the HLA-A and HLA-B alleles for most subjects in the first cohort. Linkage disequilibrium might explain the correlated functional status among segregating V segments, but an unknown experimental factor could not be excluded. It was suggested by the authors that the approach could potentially be generalized to other disease states and immunological phenotypes. Compared with equally common non-associated chains, HLA-associated TCR beta chains in a later analysis were more clonally expanded and had lower generation probabilities. In a later analysis, the rate of TCR association differed among HLA loci, with DRB1 alleles having the most associated TCRs and HLA-C alleles having the fewest. Several of the top co-occurrence clusters appeared to be linked to parvovirus B19, influenza, CMV and Epstein-Barr virus, according to a later analysis. HLA typing was unavailable for some donors at each locus, so association tests used only the typed subset. A group of highly shared sequence variants was considered likely to be a technical artifact of the sequencing pipeline.

In total, over 600 healthy bone marrow donors made up the cohort. Cohort members were all nominally healthy when sampled, although unrecorded immune exposures were likely present. The donor was CMV seropositive and was included in the group of approximately 300 seropositive cohort members. Each donor provided a peripheral blood sample, and peripheral blood mononuclear cells were used for TCR beta sequencing. The Qiagen DNeasy Blood Extraction Kit was used to extract genomic DNA from the blood cell samples. The library was generated by the immunoSEQ multiplex PCR assay. For the multiplex PCR, a mixture combining 60 forward primers for TCR Vbeta segments and 13 reverse primers for TCR Jbeta segments was used. A multiplex PCR assay on genomic DNA amplified the CDR3 region of rearranged TCR beta genes. The Illumina HiSeq System was used to sequence the amplified TCR beta libraries as 87-base-pair reads. In the original analysis: Across the 670 or so repertoires, a later analysis counted 80 million or so unique TCR beta chains, roughly 11 million of which were shared by at least two donors. Raw reads were error-corrected and collapsed into unique sequences with a nearest-neighbor algorithm that merged closely related sequences to remove PCR and sequencing errors. Alignment of CDR3 sequences to IMGT reference sequences was used to assign V, D and J gene segments. For a sequence to be retained, a match of at least six nucleotides to both a V gene segment and a J gene segment was required. A rearrangement was called productive if the CDR3 had no stop codons and remained in frame with V and J, and every other rearrangement was called non-productive. CDR3 was defined by IMGT convention, running from the second conserved V-encoded cysteine to the conserved J-encoded phenylalanine. Sequences without an unambiguous match to a single V gene segment were excluded from the earlier analysis of almost 600 of the donors. An earlier analysis of about 590 of the donors classified V segments as functional when productive rearrangements were above 56.7% and as segregating when the standard deviation between donors was above 5%. To diagnose cytomegalovirus status from the catalog of TCR beta chain sequences, a statistical classification framework was built. A later analysis assigned V and J genes by comparing TCR nucleotide sequences with IMGT/GENE-DB human TR gene sequences. The TCRdist pipeline was used in a later analysis to assign CDR3 sequences and most-parsimonious VDJ recombination scenarios. In a later analysis, each TCR beta chain was defined by its CDR3 amino acid sequence together with its V-gene family, and reads lacking a unique V-gene family were excluded. As a way to deal with suspected cross-contamination and a sequencing artifact, a later analysis dropped nearly 600 nucleotide sequences that were highly shared and had low generation probability. In a later analysis, a clonal expansion index was calculated for each public chain from normalized within-repertoire ranks of inferred template counts. In a later analysis, generation probabilities were computed with a VDJ recombination model fitted to out-of-frame rearrangements, and the resulting probabilities were checked against IGoR. Hypergeometric tests were used in a later analysis to score TCR-TCR, TCR-HLA and TCR-CMV co-occurrence, with a repertoire-size bias correction applied to the TCR pairs. False discovery rates were estimated in a later analysis by permuting HLA or CMV assignments 20 times. In a later analysis, co-occurring TCRs were grouped using DBSCAN, with TCRdist sequence similarity added in when clustering inside HLA-allele-positive subsets. For co-occurrence clustering, repertoires with fewer than 30,000 or more than 120,000 public chains were excluded, along with a handful of repertoires with anomalous nucleotide sharing. The clones in this table, taken by TCRdb from immuneACCESS, are in-frame only. Not every clone is retained; where verified, under half of the shortfall comes from an unresolved V gene, and the cause of the rest is unknown. The DNA gave D and trimming, while V, J and clone size come from that table. This sample has 200,000 to 250,000 clones in its table, and around 80% of those were observed once. The biggest ten clones account for less than 3% of the sample.

From cysteine to phenylalanine, the CDR3 is 17 amino acids long. Only the CDR3 part of the read is kept: 51 bases, read in frame from the first base. According to the germline V gene (reference sequence), CDR1 reads SEHNR and CDR2 reads FQNEAQ. Deletion took 5 bases off V and 1 base off J, with a span of 17 bases between the germline ends. This clone occurred a few times. This receptor's antigen is unknown. It has no much larger one-base neighbor in the sample; base qualities were not kept. The source material was PBMCs. The V gene is TRBV7-9 and the J gene is TRBJ1-4, and possibly TRBD1, on 5 matching bases. The source is a woman between 55 and 75 years old in good health and CMV-seropositive. CDR3 reads: CASSRGSGVGTNEKLFF. DNA sequence: TGTGCCAGCAGCCGGGGGTCCGGGGTTGGAACTAATGAAAAACTGTTTTTT.